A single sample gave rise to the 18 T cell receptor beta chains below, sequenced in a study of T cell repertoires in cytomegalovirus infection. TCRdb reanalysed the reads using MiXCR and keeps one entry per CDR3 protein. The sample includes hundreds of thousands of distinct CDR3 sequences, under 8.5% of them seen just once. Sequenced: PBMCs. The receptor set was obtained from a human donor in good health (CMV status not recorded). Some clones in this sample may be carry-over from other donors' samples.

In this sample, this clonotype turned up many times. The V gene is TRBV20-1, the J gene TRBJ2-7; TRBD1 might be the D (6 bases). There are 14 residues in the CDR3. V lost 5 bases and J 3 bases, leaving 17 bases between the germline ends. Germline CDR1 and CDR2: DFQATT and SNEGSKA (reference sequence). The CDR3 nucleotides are TGCAGTGCTCCAACCAGGGGCAAGATCTACGAGCAGTACTTC. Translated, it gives CSAPTRGKIYEQYF.

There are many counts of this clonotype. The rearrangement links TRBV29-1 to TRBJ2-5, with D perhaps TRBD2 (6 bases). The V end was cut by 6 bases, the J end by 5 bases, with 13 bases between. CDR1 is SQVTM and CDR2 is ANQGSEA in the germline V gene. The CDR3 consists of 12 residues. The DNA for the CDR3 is TGCAGCGTGACTGTTGGGGGGGAGACCCAGTACTTC. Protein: CSVTVGGETQYF.

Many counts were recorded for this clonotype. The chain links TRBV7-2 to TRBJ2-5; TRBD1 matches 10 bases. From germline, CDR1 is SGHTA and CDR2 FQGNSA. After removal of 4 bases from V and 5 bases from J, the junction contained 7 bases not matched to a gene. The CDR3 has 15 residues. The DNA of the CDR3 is TGTGCCAGCAGCTCCTCCGGGACAGGGGCGGAGACCCAGTACTTC. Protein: CASSSSGTGAETQYF.

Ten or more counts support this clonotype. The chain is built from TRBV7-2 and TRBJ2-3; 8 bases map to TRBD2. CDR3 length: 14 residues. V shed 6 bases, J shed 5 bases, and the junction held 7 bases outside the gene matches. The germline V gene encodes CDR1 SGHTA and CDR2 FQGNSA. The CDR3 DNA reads TGTGCCAGCAGACCGGGACTAGGAGGAGATACGCAGTATTTT. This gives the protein CASRPGLGGDTQYF.

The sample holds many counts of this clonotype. CDR3 region: CASIRAGAWGYEQYF. Written as DNA, the CDR3 is TGTGCCAGCATTCGGGCCGGCGCTTGGGGGTACGAGCAGTACTTC. The chain carries TRBV6-1 and TRBJ2-7, with D perhaps matching TRBD1 or TRBD2 (5 bases each). The CDR3 runs 15 residues. Looked up from germline, CDR1 is MNHNS and CDR2 is SASEGT. Trimming removed 7 bases at V and 4 bases at J, with 20 bases between.

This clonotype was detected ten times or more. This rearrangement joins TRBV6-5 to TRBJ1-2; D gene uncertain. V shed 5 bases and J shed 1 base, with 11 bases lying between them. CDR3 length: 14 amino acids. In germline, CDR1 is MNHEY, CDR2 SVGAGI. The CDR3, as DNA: TGTGCCAGCAGTGACCGGACCGTTAACTATGGCTACACCTTC. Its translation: CASSDRTVNYGYTF.

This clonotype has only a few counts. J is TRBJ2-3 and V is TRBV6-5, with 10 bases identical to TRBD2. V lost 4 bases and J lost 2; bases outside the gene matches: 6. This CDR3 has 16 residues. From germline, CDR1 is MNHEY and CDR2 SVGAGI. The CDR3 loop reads CASSFLLAGHTDTQYF. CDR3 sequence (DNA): TGTGCCAGCAGTTTTCTACTAGCGGGGCACACAGATACGCAGTATTTT.

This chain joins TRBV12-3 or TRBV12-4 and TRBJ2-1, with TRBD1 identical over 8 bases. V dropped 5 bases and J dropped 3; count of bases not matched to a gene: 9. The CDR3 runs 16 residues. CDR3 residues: CASSGRGTGFYNEQFF. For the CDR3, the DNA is TGTGCCAGCAGTGGCCGCGGGACAGGCTTCTACAATGAGCAGTTCTTC.

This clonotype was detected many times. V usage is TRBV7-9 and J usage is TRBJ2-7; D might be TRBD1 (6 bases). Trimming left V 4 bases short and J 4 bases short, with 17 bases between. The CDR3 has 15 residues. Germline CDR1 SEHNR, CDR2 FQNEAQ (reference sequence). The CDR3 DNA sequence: TGTGCCAGCAGCTCAAACCCGAGGGGGTTTTACGAGCAGTACTTC. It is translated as CASSSNPRGFYEQYF.

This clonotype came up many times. The DNA of the CDR3 is TGTGCCAGCAGGACAGGGGTCGTGAACACTGAAGCTTTCTTT. The encoded protein is CASRTGVVNTEAFF. This chain joins TRBV7-2 and TRBJ1-1; 8 bases map to TRBD1. The CDR3 contains 14 residues. The germline V gene encodes CDR1 SGHTA and CDR2 FQGNSA. Germline trimming cut 6 bases from V and 0 bases from J; bases unmatched to any gene: 3.

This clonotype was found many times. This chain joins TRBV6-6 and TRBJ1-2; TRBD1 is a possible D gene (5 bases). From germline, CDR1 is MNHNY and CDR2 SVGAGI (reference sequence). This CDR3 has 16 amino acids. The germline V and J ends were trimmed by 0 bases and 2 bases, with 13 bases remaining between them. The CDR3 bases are TGTGCCAGCAGTTACTCTTTGAGGGGCGACAACTATGGCTACACCTTC. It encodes CASSYSLRGDNYGYTF.

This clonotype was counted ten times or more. The CDR3 region has the DNA TGTGCCAGCAGCCAATCTTCAGCTACTGGGGAGCTGTTTTTT. Residues: CASSQSSATGELFF. The V and J genes are TRBV14 and TRBJ2-2; D gene ambiguous. The germline CDR1 and CDR2 sequences are SGHDN and FVKESK. The CDR3 contains 14 residues. The V gene lost 2 bases and the J gene lost 8 bases, with 12 bases spanning the gap.

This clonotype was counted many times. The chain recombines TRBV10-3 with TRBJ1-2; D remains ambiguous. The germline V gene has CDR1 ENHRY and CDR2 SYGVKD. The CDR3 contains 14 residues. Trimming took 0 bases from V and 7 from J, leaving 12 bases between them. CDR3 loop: CAISESRQLSGYTF. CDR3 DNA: TGTGCCATCAGTGAGTCCAGACAACTCTCTGGCTACACCTTC.

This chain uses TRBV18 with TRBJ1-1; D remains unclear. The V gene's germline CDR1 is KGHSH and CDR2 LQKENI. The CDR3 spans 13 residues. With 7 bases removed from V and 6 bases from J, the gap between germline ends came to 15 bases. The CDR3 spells CASLPVVGSEAFF. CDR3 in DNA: TGTGCCAGCTTACCGGTTGTTGGGTCTGAAGCTTTCTTT.

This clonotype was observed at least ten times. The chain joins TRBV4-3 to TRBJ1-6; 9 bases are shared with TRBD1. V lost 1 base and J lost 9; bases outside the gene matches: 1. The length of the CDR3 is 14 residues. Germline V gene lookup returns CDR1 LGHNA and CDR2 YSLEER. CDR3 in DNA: TGCGCCAGCAGCCAAGGGGACAGGGCTTCACCCCTCCACTTT. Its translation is CASSQGDRASPLHF.

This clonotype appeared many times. CDR3 nucleotides: TGTGCCAGCACCTACCCGGGACAGGGGGACTATGGCTACACCTTC. It specifies CASTYPGQGDYGYTF. The chain employs TRBV6-2 or TRBV6-3 and TRBJ1-2, with 11 bases identical to TRBD1. Trimming took 7 bases from V and 3 from J; bases not matched to a gene: 7. Germline V gene lookup returns CDR1 MNHEY and CDR2 SVGEGT. The CDR3 loop spans 15 amino acids.

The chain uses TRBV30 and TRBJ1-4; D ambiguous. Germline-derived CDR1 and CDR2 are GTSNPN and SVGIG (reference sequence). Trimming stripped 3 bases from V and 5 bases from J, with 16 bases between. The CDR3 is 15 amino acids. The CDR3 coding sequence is TGTGCCTGGAGGGAAGGGCAGGCGAGAAATGAAAAACTGTTTTTT. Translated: CAWREGQARNEKLFF.

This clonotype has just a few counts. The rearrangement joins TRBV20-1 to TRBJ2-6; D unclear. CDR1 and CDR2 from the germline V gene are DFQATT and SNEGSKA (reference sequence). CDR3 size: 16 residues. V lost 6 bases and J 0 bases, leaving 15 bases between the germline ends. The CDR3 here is CSAKQTQRSGANVLTF. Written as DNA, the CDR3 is TGCAGTGCCAAACAGACCCAGCGCTCTGGGGCCAACGTCCTGACTTTC.